What follows is one T cell receptor beta chain and its context. What it binds is not known. This record comes from a study of T cell repertoires in cytomegalovirus infection. Study summary: CMV infection together with matching HLA type was indicated by public TCR beta signatures. General study findings and limits: Summed frequency of shared TCR beta families picked out CMV carriers who also had the relevant HLA.

MiXCR, run by TCRdb on the reads, gives a single entry per CDR3 protein. The data hold around 130,000 distinct CDR3 sequences, with under 30% observed a single time. Germline V lookup: CDR1 MNHEY, CDR2 SVGEGT. V shed 6 bases and J 2 bases; nucleotides not matched to a gene: 6. This CDR3 has 15 amino acids. The sequenced material came from PBMCs, sequenced either directly or after in vitro stimulation (not recorded which). The J gene is TRBJ2-2, the V gene TRBV6-2 or TRBV6-3; 7 bases align to TRBD1. The TCR comes from a human donor in good health (CMV status not recorded). Some clones in this sample may be carry-over from other donors' samples. CDR3 sequence reads: CASRAGTANTGELFF. CDR3 nucleotide sequence: TGTGCCAGCAGGGCCGGGACAGCAAACACCGGGGAGCTGTTTTTT.